A selection of T cell receptor beta chains follows, all from one sample in a study of T-cell memory formation after mild COVID-19. TCRdb passed the 5' RACE reads through MiXCR, listing each CDR3 protein once. The data show about 560,000 distinct CDR3 sequences, approximately 15% seen once. Specimen: PBMCs or a T cell subset sorted from them (not recorded which). The source of these receptors is an adult woman who had mild COVID-19 (a few samples of this study predate the infection). Cell type and time point are not known. Each CDR3 is given with its conserved first and last residue. Part of the rows lack a size; the others show once, few, many or a class for expanded clones.

clone size	V gene	CDR3 length	J gene	CDR3 protein
.	TRBV7-8	15	TRBJ1-5	CASRSGQGRNQPQHF
many	TRBV4-3	15	TRBJ1-5	CASSQEQGNNQPQHF
few	TRBV7-2	19	TRBJ2-7	CASNILGSGGHSSPYEQYF
.	TRBV20-1	13	TRBJ2-7	CSARDRVKYEQYF
few	TRBV7-9	13	TRBJ2-3	CASSAHEGGTQYF
.	TRBV5-1	15	TRBJ2-1	CASSLWTGSYNEQFF
.	TRBV5-1	12	TRBJ1-1	CASRIMNTEAFF
.	TRBV30	13	TRBJ2-1	CAWSVVLYNEQFF
.	TRBV6-1	13	TRBJ1-5	CASLTGGNQPQHF
many	TRBV12-3/TRBV12-4	15	TRBJ2-1	CASSTGQGHDNEQFF
few	TRBV12-3/TRBV12-4	14	TRBJ2-2	CASRPRRFTGELFF
few	TRBV9	15	TRBJ2-5	CASSVGTGGKETQYF
.	TRBV6-4	14	TRBJ2-6	CASRSDSGANVLTF
few	TRBV25-1	15	TRBJ1-2	CASSPRGGGVYGYTF
many	TRBV9	18	TRBJ2-1	CASSLDGIPRTSYNEQFF
.	TRBV6-5	15	TRBJ1-4	CASSYSVGVAEKLFF
few	TRBV28	12	TRBJ2-7	CASSLWRDEQYF
few	TRBV5-1	15	TRBJ2-7	CASSFRTSVAYEQYF
.	TRBV12-3/TRBV12-4	13	TRBJ1-2	CASSLGGAVGYTF
few	TRBV3-1	15	TRBJ1-2	CASSQEGRPSLGYTF
few	TRBV19	12	TRBJ1-2	CASSQGGAGYTF
few	TRBV7-2	15	TRBJ1-5	CASSLRDRANQPQHF